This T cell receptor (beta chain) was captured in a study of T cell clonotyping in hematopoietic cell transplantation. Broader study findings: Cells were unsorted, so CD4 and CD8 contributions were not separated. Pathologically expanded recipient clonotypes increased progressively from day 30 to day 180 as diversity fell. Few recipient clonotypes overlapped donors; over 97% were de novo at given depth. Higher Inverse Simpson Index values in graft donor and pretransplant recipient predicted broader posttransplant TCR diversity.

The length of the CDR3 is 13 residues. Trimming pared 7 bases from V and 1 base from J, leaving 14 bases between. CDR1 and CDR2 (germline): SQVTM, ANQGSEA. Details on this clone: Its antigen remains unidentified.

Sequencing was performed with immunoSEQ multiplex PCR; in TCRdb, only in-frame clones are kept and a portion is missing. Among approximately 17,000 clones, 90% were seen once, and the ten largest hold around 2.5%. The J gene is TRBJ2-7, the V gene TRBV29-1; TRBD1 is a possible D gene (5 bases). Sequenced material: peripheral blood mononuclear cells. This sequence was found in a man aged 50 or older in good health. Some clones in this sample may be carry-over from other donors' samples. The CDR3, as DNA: TGCAGCGGAGTCGGACACGGATCCTACGAGCAGTACTTC. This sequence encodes CSGVGHGSYEQYF.